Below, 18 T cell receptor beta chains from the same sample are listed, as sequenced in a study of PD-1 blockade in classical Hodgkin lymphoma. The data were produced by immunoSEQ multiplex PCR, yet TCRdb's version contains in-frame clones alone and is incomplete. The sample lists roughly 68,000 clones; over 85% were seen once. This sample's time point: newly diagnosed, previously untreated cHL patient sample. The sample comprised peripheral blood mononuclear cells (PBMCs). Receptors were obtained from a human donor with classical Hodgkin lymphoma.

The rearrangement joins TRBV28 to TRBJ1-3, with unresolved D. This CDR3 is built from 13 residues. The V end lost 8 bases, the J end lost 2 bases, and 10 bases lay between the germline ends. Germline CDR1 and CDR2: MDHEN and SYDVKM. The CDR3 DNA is TGTGCCAGCCGAACCAGCCCTGGAAACACCATATATTTT. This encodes CASRTSPGNTIYF.

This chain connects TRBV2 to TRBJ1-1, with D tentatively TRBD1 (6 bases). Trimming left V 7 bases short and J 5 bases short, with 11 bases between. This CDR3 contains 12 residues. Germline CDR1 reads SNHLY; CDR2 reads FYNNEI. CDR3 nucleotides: TGTGCCAGCATCTCACAGGGAACTGAAGCTTTCTTT. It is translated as CASISQGTEAFF.

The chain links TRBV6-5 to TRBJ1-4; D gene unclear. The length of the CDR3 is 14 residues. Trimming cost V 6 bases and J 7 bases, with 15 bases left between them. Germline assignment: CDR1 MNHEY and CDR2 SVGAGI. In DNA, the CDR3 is TGTGCCAGCAGCGTACGCCTTGGGGTTGAAAAACTGTTTTTT. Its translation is CASSVRLGVEKLFF.

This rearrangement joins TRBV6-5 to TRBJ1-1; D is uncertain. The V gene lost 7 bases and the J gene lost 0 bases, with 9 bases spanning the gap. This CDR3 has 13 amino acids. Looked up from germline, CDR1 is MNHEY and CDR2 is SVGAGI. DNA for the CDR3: TGTGCCAGCACCCGCGTAATGAACACTGAAGCTTTCTTT. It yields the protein CASTRVMNTEAFF.

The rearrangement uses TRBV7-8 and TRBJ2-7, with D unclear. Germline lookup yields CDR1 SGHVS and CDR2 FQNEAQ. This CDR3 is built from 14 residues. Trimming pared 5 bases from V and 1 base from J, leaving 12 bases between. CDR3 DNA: TGTGCCAGCAGCCAACCGGGCAGGTCCTACGAGCAGTACTTC. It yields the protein CASSQPGRSYEQYF.

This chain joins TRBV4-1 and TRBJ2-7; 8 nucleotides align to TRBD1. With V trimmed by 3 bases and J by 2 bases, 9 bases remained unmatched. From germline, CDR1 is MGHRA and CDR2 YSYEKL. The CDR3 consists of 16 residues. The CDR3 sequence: CASSHPQGDLTYEQYF. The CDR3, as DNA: TGCGCCAGCAGCCACCCACAGGGGGATCTAACCTACGAGCAGTACTTC.

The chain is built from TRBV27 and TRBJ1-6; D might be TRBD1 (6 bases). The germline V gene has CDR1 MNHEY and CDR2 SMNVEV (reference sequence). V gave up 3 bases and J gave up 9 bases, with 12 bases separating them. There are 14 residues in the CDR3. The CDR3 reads CASSLGGASSPLHF. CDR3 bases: TGTGCCAGCAGTTTGGGGGGGGCGAGTTCACCCCTCCACTTT.

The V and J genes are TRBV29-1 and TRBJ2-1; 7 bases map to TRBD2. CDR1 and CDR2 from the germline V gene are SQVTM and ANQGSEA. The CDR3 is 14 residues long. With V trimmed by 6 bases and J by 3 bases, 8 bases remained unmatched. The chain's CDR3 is CSVTPRGSYNEQFF. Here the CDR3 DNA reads TGCAGCGTCACTCCGCGGGGGAGCTACAATGAGCAGTTCTTC.

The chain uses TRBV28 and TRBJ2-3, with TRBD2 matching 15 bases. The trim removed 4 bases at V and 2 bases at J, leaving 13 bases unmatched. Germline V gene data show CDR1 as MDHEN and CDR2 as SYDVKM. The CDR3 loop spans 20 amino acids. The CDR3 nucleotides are TGTGCCAGCAGTTCTCCAGGACTAGCGGGAGGGCTTCGATTCACAGATACGCAGTATTTT. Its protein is CASSSPGLAGGLRFTDTQYF.

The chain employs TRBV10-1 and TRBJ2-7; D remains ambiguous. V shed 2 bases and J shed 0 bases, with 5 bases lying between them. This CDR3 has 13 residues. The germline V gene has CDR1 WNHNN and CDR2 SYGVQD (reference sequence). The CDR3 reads CASSEPDSYEQYF. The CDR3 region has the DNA TGCGCCAGCAGTGAGCCGGACTCCTACGAGCAGTACTTC.

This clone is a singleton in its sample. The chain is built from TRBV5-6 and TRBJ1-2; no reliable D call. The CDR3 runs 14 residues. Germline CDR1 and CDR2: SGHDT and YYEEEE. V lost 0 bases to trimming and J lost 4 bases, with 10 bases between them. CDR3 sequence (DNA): TGTGCCAGCAGCTTGGGAGACCGCCCCTATGGCTACACCTTC. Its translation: CASSLGDRPYGYTF. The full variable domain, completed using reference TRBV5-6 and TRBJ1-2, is DAGVTQSPTHLIKTRGQQVTLRCSPKSGHDTVSWYQQALGQGPQFIFQYYEEEERQRGNFPDRFSGHQFPNYSSELNVNALLLGDSALYLCASSLGDRPYGYTFGSGTRLTVV.

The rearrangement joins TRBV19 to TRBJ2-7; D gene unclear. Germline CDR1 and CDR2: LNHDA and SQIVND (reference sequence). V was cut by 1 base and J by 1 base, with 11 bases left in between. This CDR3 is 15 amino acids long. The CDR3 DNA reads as TGTGCCAGTAGTATAGTTTCCCAGCTGTCCTACGAGCAGTACTTC. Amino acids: CASSIVSQLSYEQYF.

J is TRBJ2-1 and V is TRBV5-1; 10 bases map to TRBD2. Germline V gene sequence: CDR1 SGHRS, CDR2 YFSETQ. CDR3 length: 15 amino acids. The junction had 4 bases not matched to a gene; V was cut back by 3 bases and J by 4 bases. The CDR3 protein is CASSYWTSGYNEQFF. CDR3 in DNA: TGCGCCAGCAGCTATTGGACTAGCGGATACAATGAGCAGTTCTTC.

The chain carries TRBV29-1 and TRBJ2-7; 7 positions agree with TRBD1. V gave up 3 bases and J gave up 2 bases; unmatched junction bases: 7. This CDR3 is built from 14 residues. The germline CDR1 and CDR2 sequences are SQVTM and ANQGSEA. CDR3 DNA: TGCAGCGTTGAGGGCCCTACAGGGGCCTACGAGCAGTACTTC. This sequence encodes CSVEGPTGAYEQYF.

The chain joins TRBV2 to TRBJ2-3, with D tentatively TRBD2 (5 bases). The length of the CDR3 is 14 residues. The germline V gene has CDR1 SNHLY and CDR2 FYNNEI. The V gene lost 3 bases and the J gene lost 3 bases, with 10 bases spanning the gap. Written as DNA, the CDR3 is TGTGCCAGCAGTGAGTGGGAGTTGACAGATACGCAGTATTTT. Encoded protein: CASSEWELTDTQYF.

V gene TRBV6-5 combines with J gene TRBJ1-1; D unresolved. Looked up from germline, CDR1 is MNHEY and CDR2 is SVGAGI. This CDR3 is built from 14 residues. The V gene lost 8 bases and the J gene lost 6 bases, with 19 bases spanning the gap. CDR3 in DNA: TGTGCCAGCCTACCTCCGGGTGCCTTGGCTGAAGCTTTCTTT. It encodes CASLPPGALAEAFF.

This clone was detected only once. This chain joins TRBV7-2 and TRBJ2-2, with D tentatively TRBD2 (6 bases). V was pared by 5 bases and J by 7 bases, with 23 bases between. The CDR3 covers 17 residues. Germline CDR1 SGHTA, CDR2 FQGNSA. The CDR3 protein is CASSPGLNNAAVGELFF. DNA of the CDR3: TGTGCCAGCAGCCCTGGACTAAACAACGCGGCGGTCGGGGAGCTGTTTTTT.

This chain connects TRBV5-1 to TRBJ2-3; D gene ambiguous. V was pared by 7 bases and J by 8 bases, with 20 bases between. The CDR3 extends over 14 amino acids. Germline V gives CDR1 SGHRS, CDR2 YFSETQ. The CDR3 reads CASAAVVGSATQYF. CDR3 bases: TGCGCCAGCGCCGCCGTCGTGGGTTCAGCTACGCAGTATTTT.